A single sample gave rise to the 31 T cell receptor beta chains below, sequenced in a study of cytomegalovirus exposure and HLA in healthy donors (dated by TCRdb to about 2017). Libraries came from the immunoSEQ multiplex PCR assay. A mixture of 60 forward primers for TCR Vbeta segments and 13 reverse primers for TCR Jbeta segments was used in the multiplex PCR. Imported from immuneACCESS, the table was reduced by TCRdb to in-frame sequences with V and J called. These copies leave out some clones; in studies compared against another copy, an unresolved V gene accounts for under half, and the cause of the remainder is not known. This sample's table carries fewer than 150,000 clones. 2% to 3% of the sample goes to the ten largest clones. Sequenced sample: PBMCs. The receptors come from a man aged 35 to 55 in good health and CMV-seronegative.

V and J are TRBV2 and TRBJ2-5; D not certain. Germline V lookup: CDR1 SNHLY, CDR2 FYNNEI. Deletions cut 5 bases from V and 1 base from J, with 2 bases between. The CDR3 has 11 residues. Here the CDR3 reads CASSLQETQYF. Here the CDR3 DNA reads TGTGCCAGCAGTCTCCAAGAGACCCAGTACTTC.

The genes are TRBV4-2 and TRBJ1-5, with TRBD1 identical over 9 bases. The junction had 10 bases not matched to a gene; V was cut back by 1 base and J by 0 bases. Germline values: CDR1 LGHNA, CDR2 YNFKEQ. CDR3 length equals 19 residues. The CDR3 nucleotides are TGTGCCAGCAGCCAAGGTTGGACAGGGGTATCCTATAGCAATCAGCCCCAGCATTTT. Protein product: CASSQGWTGVSYSNQPQHF.

The chain has TRBV7-2 and TRBJ1-2; 7 bases are a match to TRBD1. The CDR3 is made up of 16 amino acids. Per germline, CDR1 SGHTA and CDR2 FQGNSA. V shed 0 bases and J 2 bases; nucleotides not matched to a gene: 6. The CDR3 region is CASSLAGGQTNYGYTF. The CDR3 region has the DNA TGTGCCAGCAGCTTAGCCGGGGGACAGACCAACTATGGCTACACCTTC.

This chain joins TRBV4-2 and TRBJ2-5; 9 bases align to TRBD1. This CDR3 spans 14 amino acids. After removal of 4 bases from V and 2 bases from J, the junction contained 2 bases not matched to a gene. Germline CDR1 is LGHNA and CDR2 is YNFKEQ. The CDR3 is CASSRGTGQETQYF. The CDR3 region has the DNA TGTGCCAGCAGCCGGGGGACAGGGCAAGAGACCCAGTACTTC.

The rearrangement links TRBV7-2 to TRBJ1-5; no reliable D call. The CDR3 has 13 residues. V was pared by 3 bases and J by 6 bases, with 9 bases between. The germline CDR1 and CDR2 sequences are SGHTA and FQGNSA. CDR3 bases: TGTGCCAGCAGCTTCCGGGATAGTCAGCCCCAGCATTTT. It encodes CASSFRDSQPQHF. The complete variable domain, with remaining parts taken from reference TRBV7-2 and TRBJ1-5, reads GAGVSQSPSNKVTEKGKDVELRCDPISGHTALYWYRQSLGQGLEFLIYFQGNSAPDKSGLPSDRFSAERTGGSVSTLTIQRTQQEDSAVYLCASSFRDSQPQHFGDGTRLSIL.

J is TRBJ2-7 and V is TRBV7-2; the match to TRBD1 covers 7 bases. This CDR3 has 13 residues. V lost 8 bases to trimming and J lost 1 base; unmatched junction nucleotides: 5. Germline V gene sequence: CDR1 SGHTA, CDR2 FQGNSA. CDR3 DNA sequence: TGTGCCAGCGGGGGACAGTTATCCTACGAGCAGTACTTC. This gives the protein CASGGQLSYEQYF.

The rearrangement joins TRBV4-1 to TRBJ1-5; tentatively, D is TRBD1 (5 bases). The CDR3 extends over 13 amino acids. V dropped 0 bases and J dropped 6 bases, with 6 bases sitting between them. Germline V gene data show CDR1 as MGHRA and CDR2 as YSYEKL. The DNA of the CDR3 is TGCGCCAGCAGCCAAGAAGGGGTTCAGCCCCAGCATTTT. As protein: CASSQEGVQPQHF.

This chain connects TRBV7-3 to TRBJ2-3; no definite D call. CDR1 and CDR2 from the germline V gene are SGHTA and FQGTGA. The germline V and J ends were trimmed by 5 bases and 0 bases, with 12 bases remaining between them. The CDR3 has 15 residues. The CDR3 nucleotides read TGTGCCAGCAGCCGTTCTGGGCTCAGCACAGATACGCAGTATTTT. It is translated as CASSRSGLSTDTQYF.

This chain joins TRBV13 and TRBJ2-3; D is unresolved. Trimming removed 3 bases from V and 0 bases from J, with 7 bases in between. The CDR3 length is 14 residues. The germline gives CDR1 PRHDT, CDR2 FYEKMQ (reference sequence). CDR3 region: CASSLSISTDTQYF. The CDR3 region has the DNA TGTGCCAGCAGCTTGAGCATTAGCACAGATACGCAGTATTTT.

V usage is TRBV7-9 and J usage is TRBJ1-1; D is uncertain. Trimming removed 4 bases from V and 6 bases from J, with 24 bases in between. The germline CDR1 and CDR2 sequences are SEHNR and FQNEAQ (reference sequence). CDR3 length: 17 residues. The CDR3 loop is CASSWRPGAPRAAEAFF. The CDR3 DNA follows: TGTGCCAGCAGCTGGAGGCCGGGAGCCCCCCGGGCTGCTGAAGCTTTCTTT.

The V and J genes are TRBV7-9 and TRBJ1-2, with D hard to call. The CDR3 contains 11 residues. V was shortened by 3 bases and J by 8 bases, with 7 bases between the two germline ends. Germline values: CDR1 SEHNR, CDR2 FQNEAQ (reference sequence). The CDR3 region has the DNA TGTGCCAGCAGCTTTTCGCGGGGCTACACCTTC. Its translation is CASSFSRGYTF. The full variable domain, in which reference TRBV7-9 and TRBJ1-2 provide the parts outside the CDR3, is DTGVSQNPRHKITKRGQNVTFRCDPISEHNRLYWYRQTLGQGPEFLTYFQNEAQLEKSRLLSDRFSAERPKGSFSTLEIQRTEQGDSAMYLCASSFSRGYTFGSGTRLTVV.

A word on this clone: One end of the junction does not line up with germline, which may come from a read error. The chain is built from TRBV5-1 and TRBJ2-2, with 10 bases aligning to TRBD1. Looked up from germline, CDR1 is SGHRS and CDR2 is YFSETQ. CDR3 length equals 15 residues. The CDR3 DNA reads TGCGCCAGCGAGACAGGGGGCACGAACACCGGGGAGCTGCTTTTT. As protein: CASETGGTNTGELLF.

V usage is TRBV2 and J usage is TRBJ2-7, with D perhaps TRBD1 (6 bases). The CDR3 loop spans 14 amino acids. CDR1 is SNHLY and CDR2 is FYNNEI in the germline V gene. The V gene lost 6 bases and the J gene lost 1 base, with 13 bases spanning the gap. CDR3: CASRTGQLSYEQYF. As DNA, the CDR3 is TGTGCCAGCAGGACGGGACAATTATCCTACGAGCAGTACTTC.

The chain joins TRBV13 to TRBJ2-1; 9 positions agree with TRBD1. The CDR3 is 13 amino acids. Per the germline V gene, CDR1 is PRHDT and CDR2 is FYEKMQ (reference sequence). V shed 6 bases, J shed 5 bases, and the junction held 2 bases outside the gene matches. The CDR3 protein is CASRRTGDNEQFF. The CDR3 nucleotides read TGTGCCAGCAGGAGGACAGGGGACAATGAGCAGTTCTTC.

V usage is TRBV5-1 and J usage is TRBJ2-7; TRBD2 is a possible D gene (6 bases). This CDR3 is built from 14 residues. Germline loops: CDR1 SGHRS, CDR2 YFSETQ. Trimming removed 4 bases at V and 0 bases at J, with 11 bases between. This CDR3 reads CASSQRADSYEQYF. The CDR3 DNA reads TGCGCCAGCAGCCAGCGGGCGGACTCCTACGAGCAGTACTTC. The whole variable domain, remainder taken from reference TRBV5-1 and TRBJ2-7, is KAGVTQTPRYLIKTRGQQVTLSCSPISGHRSVSWYQQTPGQGLQFLFEYFSETQRNKGNFPGRFSGRQFSNSRSEMNVSTLELGDSALYLCASSQRADSYEQYFGPGTRLTVT.

This chain connects TRBV15 to TRBJ2-7, with 9 nucleotides matching TRBD1. Per the germline V gene, CDR1 is LNHNV and CDR2 is YYDKDF (reference sequence). The CDR3 contains 12 residues. The V and J ends lost 6 bases and 7 bases, in that order; junction bases with no gene match: 4. This CDR3 is CATSGQGTEQYF. As DNA, the CDR3 is TGTGCCACCAGTGGACAGGGGACTGAGCAGTACTTC.

The chain recombines TRBV27 with TRBJ1-1; D possibly corresponds to TRBD1 (6 bases). CDR1 and CDR2 (germline): MNHEY, SMNVEV (reference sequence). The CDR3 is 16 amino acids. The V end was cut by 2 bases, the J end by 3 bases, with 16 bases between. Written as DNA, the CDR3 is TGTGCCAGCAGTTTAATTGGGACACGGTCCTACACTGAAGCTTTCTTT. This sequence encodes CASSLIGTRSYTEAFF.

V is TRBV19 and J is TRBJ2-2; 7 nucleotides match TRBD1. This CDR3 is 14 amino acids long. The junction had 5 bases not matched to a gene; V was cut back by 6 bases and J by 4 bases. CDR1 and CDR2 (germline): LNHDA, SQIVND (reference sequence). CDR3 coding DNA: TGTGCCAGTAGACAGGGGCTCGTCACCGGGGAGCTGTTTTTT. Encoded protein: CASRQGLVTGELFF.

This chain connects TRBV5-4 to TRBJ2-3, with D unclear. CDR1 is SGHNT, CDR2 YYREEE, per germline (reference sequence). V was clipped by 0 bases and J by 1 base, with 6 bases between them. CDR3 length: 14 amino acids. The CDR3 coding sequence is TGTGCCAGCAGCTTGGTCGAGGGCACAGATACGCAGTATTTT. Amino acid sequence: CASSLVEGTDTQYF. The whole variable domain, remainder taken from reference TRBV5-4 and TRBJ2-3, is ETGVTQSPTHLIKTRGQQVTLRCSSQSGHNTVSWYQQALGQGPQFIFQYYREEENGRGNFPPRFSGLQFPNYSSELNVNALELDDSALYLCASSLVEGTDTQYFGPGTRLTVL.

J is TRBJ1-6 and V is TRBV27, with a tentative D call TRBD1 (5 bases). This CDR3 comprises 15 residues. Deletions cut 0 bases from V and 4 bases from J, with 7 bases between. Germline CDR1 and CDR2: MNHEY and SMNVEV (reference sequence). The CDR3 bases are TGTGCCAGCAGTTTATCGTCAGGGTATAATTCACCCCTCCACTTT. Translation: CASSLSSGYNSPLHF.

The CDR3 DNA is TGCGCCAGCAGCCTCCGGGATCAATCAGATACGCAGTATTTT. This codes for CASSLRDQSDTQYF. This sequence joins TRBV5-1 and TRBJ2-3; perhaps TRBD2 as D (5 bases). CDR1 and CDR2 from the germline V gene are SGHRS and YFSETQ. V was shortened by 4 bases and J by 4 bases, with 13 bases between the two germline ends. This CDR3 is built from 14 residues.

V gene TRBV5-6 combines with J gene TRBJ1-3, with 8 bases identical to TRBD1. Losses at the gene ends were 4 bases for V and 2 bases for J; bases not matched to a gene: 5. The germline V gene encodes CDR1 SGHDT and CDR2 YYEEEE. The CDR3 length is 15 residues. The CDR3 DNA sequence: TGTGCCAGCAGCCCTCAGGGGGCAGCTGGAAACACCATATATTTT. Translated: CASSPQGAAGNTIYF.

The chain combines TRBV28 with TRBJ1-5, with 8 bases lining up with TRBD1. Germline CDR1 and CDR2: MDHEN and SYDVKM. V gave up 8 bases and J gave up 0 bases; unmatched junction bases: 12. CDR3 length equals 17 residues. The CDR3 here is CASAPGTGAYSNQPQHF. Written as DNA, the CDR3 is TGTGCCAGCGCTCCCGGGACAGGAGCTTATAGCAATCAGCCCCAGCATTTT. Full variable domain (missing parts from reference TRBV28 and TRBJ1-5): DVKVTQSSRYLVKRTGEKVFLECVQDMDHENMFWYRQDPGLGLRLIYFSYDVKMKEKGDIPEGYSVSREKKERFSLILESASTNQTSMYLCASAPGTGAYSNQPQHFGDGTRLSIL.

The CDR3 region is CASSPFGGETQYF. CDR3 DNA sequence: TGTGCCAGCAGCCCCTTCGGGGGAGAGACCCAGTACTTC. The chain recombines TRBV11-3 with TRBJ2-5, with D tentatively TRBD2 (6 bases). Trimming took 5 bases from V and 4 from J, leaving 11 bases between them. Germline V CDR1 and CDR2: SGHNT, YENEEA. The CDR3 covers 13 residues.

This chain joins TRBV6-1 and TRBJ1-5, with a weak D call TRBD1 (6 bases). The CDR3 is 11 residues long. V dropped 5 bases and J dropped 11 bases, with 10 bases sitting between them. Germline CDR1 and CDR2: MNHNS and SASEGT. CDR3: CASSRQASQHF. CDR3 coding DNA: TGTGCCAGCAGTAGACAGGCATCCCAGCATTTT.

The rearrangement joins TRBV7-9 to TRBJ1-1; 7 nucleotides line up with TRBD1. J lost 2 bases, V lost 0 bases, and 3 bases had no gene match. Germline V gives CDR1 SEHNR, CDR2 FQNEAQ (reference sequence). The CDR3 has 15 amino acids. CDR3 in amino acids: CASSLAGQPNTEAFF. CDR3 coding DNA: TGTGCCAGCAGCTTAGCGGGACAGCCTAACACTGAAGCTTTCTTT.

V gene TRBV2 combines with J gene TRBJ2-5, with 8 bases fitting TRBD1. The last part of the DNA fits TRBJ2-7 better; the J call may be wrong. This CDR3 is built from 15 residues. CDR1 SNHLY and CDR2 FYNNEI come from the germline V gene. In nucleotides, the CDR3 is TGTGCCAGCAGTGAAGCCCAGGGGGCATTATACGAGCAGTACTTC. Its translation: CASSEAQGALYEQYF.

The chain couples TRBV9 to TRBJ2-1; D possibly corresponds to TRBD2 (6 bases). The CDR3 has 15 residues. Germline V gene sequence: CDR1 SGDLS, CDR2 YYNGEE. V was pared by 4 bases and J by 0 bases, with 11 bases between. The CDR3 nucleotides read TGTGCCAGCAGCCCCGCGGGGCCCTCCTACAATGAGCAGTTCTTC. Encoded protein: CASSPAGPSYNEQFF.

Comments on this clone: No conserved phenylalanine or tryptophan is present at the end of the CDR3, so a read error is the likely explanation. V gene TRBV5-6 combines with J gene TRBJ1-5; TRBD1 matches 8 bases. CDR1 and CDR2 from the germline V gene are SGHDT and YYEEEE. With V trimmed by 2 bases and J by 7 bases, 8 bases remained unmatched. The CDR3 runs to 15 residues. The CDR3 DNA follows: TGTGCCAGCAGCTTATTACAGGGGGTCGACCAGCCCCAGCATCTT. Translated: CASSLLQGVDQPQHL.

This chain connects TRBV5-1 to TRBJ2-7; D is perhaps TRBD2 (5 bases). V lost 2 bases and J 2 bases, leaving 14 bases between the germline ends. This CDR3 has 15 amino acids. Looked up from germline, CDR1 is SGHRS and CDR2 is YFSETQ. CDR3 sequence reads: CASSFLGGGPYEQYF. The CDR3 nucleotides read TGCGCCAGCAGCTTTTTAGGTGGAGGTCCCTACGAGCAGTACTTC. Filled out from reference TRBV5-1 and TRBJ2-7, the complete variable domain reads KAGVTQTPRYLIKTRGQQVTLSCSPISGHRSVSWYQQTPGQGLQFLFEYFSETQRNKGNFPGRFSGRQFSNSRSEMNVSTLELGDSALYLCASSFLGGGPYEQYFGPGTRLTVT.

In the case of this clone: A read error may account for a junction end that differs from germline. This specimen includes other DNA sequences encoding the same CDR3. As DNA, the CDR3 is TGTGCCAGCAGTGTAGCTACTTCTAATGAGCAGTTCTTC. Protein: CASSVATSNEQFF. The chain links TRBV9 to TRBJ2-1, with D unresolved. CDR1 is SGDLS and CDR2 is YYNGEE in the germline V gene. There are 13 residues in the CDR3.